This record covers a single TCR beta chain. Its specificity is not known. Trimming shortened V by 8 bases and J by 1 base, and 17 bases separated the two germline ends. Germline CDR1 MDHEN, CDR2 SYDVKM. The CDR3 contains 15 residues. This record comes from a study of OX40 agonist ivuxolimab in advanced cancers. At cycle 4 day 1, cycle 7 day 1, and baseline, blood was sampled. The method was immunoSEQ multiplex PCR; TCRdb's version includes in-frame clones alone and lacks a portion of them. This sample carries approximately 77,000 clones, roughly nine tenths of them seen once, and the ten largest clones take 1.5% to 2%. Study results and limitations: Among the nonresponders, some also had low normalized T-cell clonal expansion.

This sequence originates from an adult with an advanced solid tumor such as melanoma, head and neck, liver or kidney cancer. The V and J genes are TRBV28 and TRBJ1-2; tentatively, D is TRBD1 (6 bases). Source: CD4+ or CD8+ T cells sorted from blood, taken in a trial of the OX40 agonist ivuxolimab. CDR3 sequence (DNA): TGTGCCAGCGAAATGGGACAACGGTTTAACTATGGCTACACCTTC. Residues: CASEMGQRFNYGYTF.